Sequencing of this T cell receptor beta chain was carried out in a study of T cells after posttransplantation cyclophosphamide. The related graft donor's blood sample was taken on the day of bone marrow donation. Study outcomes and limitations: Donor-recipient repertoire similarity was low at 1-2 months, rising over year one. Recipient CMV seropositivity and CMV reactivation strongly tracked TRB clonality. Blood and skin or GI T cell repertoires showed limited TRB overlap.

V shed 0 bases and J shed 6 bases, with 11 bases lying between them. The germline V gene has CDR1 MNHNY and CDR2 SVGAGI (reference sequence). This CDR3 comprises 15 residues. TCRdb's table, derived via immunoSEQ multiplex PCR, lists solely in-frame clones and lacks some. Recorded here are 25,000 to 30,000 clones, with no singletons, and the ten leading clones hold over 1.3%. This clone occurred many times. Antigen unknown. This receptor was taken from a middle-aged man in good health, CMV-negative, and a related stem cell transplant donor. Sequenced input: PBMCs. The V gene is TRBV6-6, the J gene TRBJ2-2, with D unresolved. In nucleotides, the CDR3 is TGTGCCAGCAGTTACTCCCCGGAGCGTCCCGGGGAGCTGTTTTTT. Translated: CASSYSPERPGELFF.